The 10 T cell receptor beta chains below come from one sample, sequenced in a study of blood T cell repertoires in COVID-19. Data came from immunoSEQ multiplex PCR; TCRdb stores just in-frame clones and leaves some out. The sample lists 90,000 to 100,000 clones, 81% seen once, with around 10% in the top ten. The specimen was peripheral blood. Every receptor here comes from a woman of 80 years or more with acute or convalescent COVID-19.

This clone appeared once. This chain links TRBV24-1 with TRBJ2-2; TRBD2 matches 7 bases. CDR3 size: 13 residues. The germline CDR1 and CDR2 sequences are KGHDR and SFDVKD. The trim removed 8 bases at V and 13 bases at J, leaving 12 bases unmatched. The DNA for the CDR3 is TGTGCCACCAAAGGCCGCAGGGAGGGAAGGCTGTTTTTT. It yields the protein CATKGRREGRLFF.

This rearrangement joins TRBV9 to TRBJ1-1, with TRBD1 as a possible D gene (5 bases). Between the trimmed V and J ends, which lost 0 bases and 5 bases, there was a span of 11 bases. Germline V CDR1 and CDR2: SGDLS, YYNGEE. This CDR3 has 14 amino acids. CDR3 DNA sequence: TGTGCCAGCAGCGTAGGATCCAGGGCGACTGAAGCTTTCTTT. It encodes CASSVGSRATEAFF.

The chain combines TRBV4-2 with TRBJ1-4; D is unresolved. V lost 10 bases to trimming and J lost 5 bases, with 14 bases between them. The CDR3 sequence is 13 residues long. Germline CDR1 and CDR2: LGHNA and YNFKEQ. CDR3 sequence: CATPVPVNEKLFF. The CDR3, as DNA: TGTGCCACCCCAGTGCCTGTCAATGAAAAACTGTTTTTT.

The chain employs TRBV2 and TRBJ1-2, with TRBD1 matching over 9 bases. This CDR3 contains 14 residues. V was clipped by 6 bases and J by 5 bases; unmatched bases: 7. Germline CDR1 is SNHLY and CDR2 is FYNNEI. In DNA, the CDR3 is TGTGCCAGCAGGGCGGGACAGGGAGCGTATGGCTACACCTTC. This encodes CASRAGQGAYGYTF.

Regarding this clone: Other DNA sequences from this sample encode an identical CDR3 as well. Written as DNA, the CDR3 is TGTGCCAGTAGTATAGGTCTTTCTAGCACAGATACGCAGTATTTT. It yields the protein CASSIGLSSTDTQYF. The gene calls are TRBV19 and TRBJ2-3, with no clear D. This CDR3 has 15 amino acids. CDR1 is LNHDA and CDR2 is SQIVND in the germline V gene (reference sequence). Trimming removed 1 base at V and 0 bases at J, with 8 bases between.

The chain has TRBV5-6 and TRBJ1-4, with D tentatively TRBD1 (5 bases). The CDR3 length is 14 residues. Germline assignment: CDR1 SGHDT and CDR2 YYEEEE. Between the trimmed V and J ends, which lost 3 bases and 5 bases, there was a span of 11 bases. Here the CDR3 DNA reads TGTGCCAGCAGCTACGGGACTGAGAATGAAAAACTGTTTTTT. This encodes CASSYGTENEKLFF.

The V call is TRBV5-1, the J call TRBJ2-3; 15 bases align to TRBD2. The length of the CDR3 is 20 residues. Unmatched junction bases numbered 12, after V lost 2 bases and J lost 2 bases. The germline V gene has CDR1 SGHRS and CDR2 YFSETQ. The CDR3 nucleotides are TGCGCCAGCAGCTTTTTTTTTGGACTAGCGGGGGGGATGTACACAGATACGCAGTATTTT. This encodes CASSFFFGLAGGMYTDTQYF.

V usage is TRBV5-1 and J usage is TRBJ1-6; TRBD1 matches 8 bases. There are 15 residues in the CDR3. V gave up 4 bases and J gave up 8 bases; unmatched junction bases: 8. Germline V lookup: CDR1 SGHRS, CDR2 YFSETQ. CDR3 region: CASSRWTGRDSPLHF. The CDR3 DNA is TGCGCCAGCAGCCGATGGACAGGGAGGGATTCACCCCTCCACTTT. The variable domain in full, completed from reference TRBV5-1 and TRBJ1-6, reads KAGVTQTPRYLIKTRGQQVTLSCSPISGHRSVSWYQQTPGQGLQFLFEYFSETQRNKGNFPGRFSGRQFSNSRSEMNVSTLELGDSALYLCASSRWTGRDSPLHFGNGTRLTVT.

The chain uses TRBV28 and TRBJ2-2; 7 nucleotides line up with TRBD1. V trimming: 5 bases; J trimming: 7 bases; junction bases outside the gene matches: 13. The germline V gene has CDR1 MDHEN and CDR2 SYDVKM. CDR3 length equals 16 residues. The CDR3 nucleotides are TGTGCCAGCAGTCGCAAGCCCAGGGGGTGGATCGGGGAGCTGTTTTTT. Translation gives CASSRKPRGWIGELFF.

The chain uses TRBV28 and TRBJ2-7; 9 bases agree with TRBD1. Per the germline V gene, CDR1 is MDHEN and CDR2 is SYDVKM. The CDR3 covers 13 residues. V lost 5 bases to trimming and J lost 10 bases; unmatched junction nucleotides: 9. The CDR3 DNA reads as TGTGCCAGCAGTCCGAGGACAGGGGTCAACCAGTACGTC. It specifies CASSPRTGVNQYV.